This TCR beta chain was profiled in a study of blood T cell repertoires in COVID-19. Study summary: T cells, B-cell-depleted T cells, or PBMCs provided the cDNA or gDNA that served as material.

The participants were between about 18 and 90 years old and came from about two dozen US areas. Researchers sorted participants into cohorts using their self-reported clinical history. Each recovered donor of Cohort 3 presented with two negative PCRs, clearance, or symptom resolution. V shed 2 bases and J shed 2 bases, with 7 bases lying between them. Per the germline V gene, CDR1 is MDHEN and CDR2 is SYDVKM. The CDR3 totals 13 residues. Profiling relied on immunoSEQ multiplex PCR, and the TCRdb table lists in-frame clones only, not all of them. The sample contains approximately 270,000 clones, around 84% of which appear only once.

The rearrangement joins TRBV28 to TRBJ2-7; D uncertain. The TCR was taken from a man between 35 and 55 years old who had recovered from COVID-19. Source material: PBMCs or T cells enriched from blood (not recorded which). For the CDR3, the DNA is TGTGCCAGCAGTTTAGAGCGTCCCTACGAGCAGTACTTC. This gives the protein CASSLERPYEQYF.